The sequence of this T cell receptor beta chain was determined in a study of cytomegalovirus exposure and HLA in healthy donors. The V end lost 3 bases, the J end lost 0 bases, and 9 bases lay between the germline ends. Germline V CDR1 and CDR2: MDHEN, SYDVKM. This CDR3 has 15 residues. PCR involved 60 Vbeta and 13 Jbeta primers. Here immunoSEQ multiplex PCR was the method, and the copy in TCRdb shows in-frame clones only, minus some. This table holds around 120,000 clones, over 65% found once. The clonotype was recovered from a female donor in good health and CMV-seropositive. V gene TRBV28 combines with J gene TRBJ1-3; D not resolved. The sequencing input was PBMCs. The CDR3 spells CASSFGRISGNTIYF. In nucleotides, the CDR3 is TGTGCCAGCAGTTTTGGGAGGATCTCTGGAAACACCATATATTTT. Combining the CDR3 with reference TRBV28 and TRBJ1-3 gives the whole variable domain DVKVTQSSRYLVKRTGEKVFLECVQDMDHENMFWYRQDPGLGLRLIYFSYDVKMKEKGDIPEGYSVSREKKERFSLILESASTNQTSMYLCASSFGRISGNTIYFGEGSWLTVV.